This T cell receptor (beta chain) emerged from a study of T cells in Graves' hyperthyroidism and ophthalmopathy. The study's findings and limits: Ophthalmopathy cases were set apart from stable hyperthyroidism by a 13 V-J model. Researchers found most expanded thyroid clonotypes above 0.001 in blood as well.

Participants, patients aged 18 to 65, had newly diagnosed hyperthyroidism with a duration under 2 months. Diagnostic decisions used clinical symptoms, serum thyroxine and TRAb, thyroid ultrasound and orbital computed tomography. Germline V lookup: CDR1 MNHNS, CDR2 SASEGT. V dropped 6 bases and J dropped 8 bases, with 10 bases sitting between them. This CDR3 is 11 amino acids long. TCR beta CDR3 regions were amplified from RNA. A set of HTBI primers served as the primers for a first-round RT-PCR of the TCR CDR3. Each CDR3 protein gets one entry after TCRdb re-called the multiplex PCR reads with MiXCR. The table records approximately 430,000 distinct CDR3 sequences, about a sixth of them present only once. This clonotype was seen only a few times. Its antigen remains unidentified.

This TCR was recovered from a woman aged 18-29 years with Graves' hyperthyroidism. This chain connects TRBV6-1 to TRBJ1-2; D gene uncertain. Sequencing input: blood. CDR3 sequence reads: CASRVGYGYTF. CDR3 DNA: TGTGCCAGCAGGGTGGGCTACGGCTACACCTTC.